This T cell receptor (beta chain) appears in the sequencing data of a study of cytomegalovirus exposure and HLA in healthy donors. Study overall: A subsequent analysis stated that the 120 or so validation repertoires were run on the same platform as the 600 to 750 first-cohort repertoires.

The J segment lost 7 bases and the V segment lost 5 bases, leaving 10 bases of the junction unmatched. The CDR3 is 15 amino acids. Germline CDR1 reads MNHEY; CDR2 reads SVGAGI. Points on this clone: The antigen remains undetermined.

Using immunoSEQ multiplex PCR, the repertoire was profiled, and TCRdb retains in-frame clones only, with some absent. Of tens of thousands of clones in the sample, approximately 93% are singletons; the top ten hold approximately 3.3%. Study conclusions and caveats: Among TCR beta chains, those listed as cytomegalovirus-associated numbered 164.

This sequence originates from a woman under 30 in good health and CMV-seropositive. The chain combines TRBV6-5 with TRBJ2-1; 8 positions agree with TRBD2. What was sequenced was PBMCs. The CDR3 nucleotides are TGTGCCAGCAGTCCATACGGGGGGGCCGGGAATGAGCAGTTCTTC. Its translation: CASSPYGGAGNEQFF.